This T cell receptor (beta chain) derives from a study of T cells after yellow fever vaccination. MiXCR was run by TCRdb on the 5' RACE reads, yielding one entry per CDR3 protein. Of about 300,000 distinct CDR3 sequences in the sample, about 6.6% were seen once. This CDR3 is 15 amino acids long. The J segment lost 0 bases and the V segment lost 4 bases, leaving 3 bases of the junction unmatched. The germline CDR1 and CDR2 sequences are SGHNT and YYREEE (reference sequence). This clonotype was seen ten or more times. The V call is TRBV5-4, the J call TRBJ2-1, with 8 bases fitting TRBD2. Sequenced here: PBMCs, sampled 35 to 50 days after the first yellow fever vaccination. The TCR was taken from a man between 18 and 29 years old who received the YFV17D yellow fever vaccine. The CDR3 DNA follows: TGTGCCAGCAGCCCCGGGGGGGGCTCCTACAATGAGCAGTTCTTC. Translated, it gives CASSPGGGSYNEQFF.